The next 12 T cell receptor beta chains were all read from a single sample in a study of OX40 agonist ivuxolimab in advanced cancers. TCRdb's table, derived via immunoSEQ multiplex PCR, lists solely in-frame clones and lacks some. Of approximately 60,000 clones in the sample, roughly 82% were seen once. The material was CD4+ or CD8+ T cells sorted from blood, obtained in a trial of the OX40 agonist ivuxolimab. The source is an adult with an advanced solid tumor such as melanoma, head and neck, liver or kidney cancer.

This clone was counted between two and nine times. V and J are TRBV30 and TRBJ1-1; D remains unclear. The CDR3 sequence is 13 residues long. Germline V gene lookup returns CDR1 GTSNPN and CDR2 SVGIG (reference sequence). V was pared by 3 bases and J by 6 bases, with 14 bases between. The CDR3, as DNA: TGTGCCTGGAGCGGATACTTAGGAGCTGAAGCTTTCTTT. This gives the protein CAWSGYLGAEAFF.

In this sample, this clone turned up once. This chain joins TRBV7-8 and TRBJ2-5, with 9 bases fitting TRBD2. V shed 0 bases and J 5 bases; nucleotides not matched to a gene: 13. The CDR3 is made up of 18 amino acids. CDR1 is SGHVS, CDR2 FQNEAQ, per germline. The CDR3, as DNA: TGTGCCAGCAGCTTAGCGCATATGACTAGCGGTCCCAGTGAGACCCAGTACTTC. It encodes CASSLAHMTSGPSETQYF.

For this clone: Other DNA sequences within the sample encode an identical CDR3. The chain employs TRBV28 and TRBJ2-6; a weak D match, TRBD1 (5 bases). Trimming shortened V by 6 bases and J by 0 bases, and 9 bases separated the two germline ends. The CDR3 sequence is 15 residues long. The germline V gene has CDR1 MDHEN and CDR2 SYDVKM. The CDR3 nucleotides read TGTGCCAGCAGCCCTGACAGCTCTGGGGCCAACGTCCTGACTTTC. Translation: CASSPDSSGANVLTF.

This chain uses TRBV21-1 with TRBJ1-2; the table calls TRBD1, which could not be checked here. TRBV21-1 represents a pseudogene. The CDR3 totals 19 residues. This chain's CDR3 is CASSPPRGTATGGRGGYTF. In nucleotides, the CDR3 is TGTGCCAGCAGCCCCCCGAGGGGGACGGCGACAGGGGGCCGGGGCGGCTACACCTTC.

This clone has only one observation. The rearrangement uses TRBV19 and TRBJ1-5; the D gene is possibly TRBD1 (6 bases). Between the trimmed V and J ends, which lost 7 bases and 6 bases, there was a span of 25 bases. CDR1 is LNHDA and CDR2 is SQIVND in the germline V gene (reference sequence). The CDR3 length is 17 residues. This CDR3 is CASIESSGRGRAQPQHF. The CDR3 coding sequence is TGTGCCAGTATTGAATCGTCCGGCAGGGGACGGGCTCAGCCCCAGCATTTT.

This clone has a single count. V is TRBV27 and J is TRBJ1-1; perhaps TRBD1 as D (5 bases). Germline CDR1 and CDR2: MNHEY and SMNVEV (reference sequence). The CDR3 contains 13 residues. Trimming took off 3 bases at V and 0 bases at J, with 5 bases between the two ends. CDR3 coding DNA: TGTGCCAGCAGTTTGACAGTGAACACTGAAGCTTTCTTT. Amino acids: CASSLTVNTEAFF.

The J gene is TRBJ2-7, the V gene TRBV10-1, with 11 bases aligning to TRBD1. The germline V gene encodes CDR1 WNHNN and CDR2 SYGVQD (reference sequence). The length of the CDR3 is 15 residues. V lost 4 bases to trimming and J lost 6 bases; unmatched junction nucleotides: 8. The CDR3 spells CASSGSGQGASEQYF. In DNA, the CDR3 is TGCGCCAGCAGTGGAAGTGGACAGGGGGCAAGCGAGCAGTACTTC.

The gene calls are TRBV9 and TRBJ2-2; D not certain. Trimming took 0 bases from V and 4 from J, leaving 4 bases between them. This CDR3 has 13 amino acids. CDR1 and CDR2 from the germline V gene are SGDLS and YYNGEE. Here the CDR3 DNA reads TGTGCCAGCAGCGTAGATATCACCGGGGAGCTGTTTTTT. Its protein is CASSVDITGELFF.

This chain links TRBV21-1 with TRBJ2-3; the D segment call TRBD1 is taken from the table without a DNA check. TRBV21-1 is given as a pseudogene. CDR3 size: 15 residues. The CDR3 loop reads CASSQDRSSTDTQYF. CDR3 DNA: TGTGCCAGCAGTCAGGACAGGTCTAGCACAGATACGCAGTATTTT.

The chain has TRBV27 and TRBJ2-1, with 11 bases identical to TRBD2. The CDR3 consists of 16 residues. Germline loops: CDR1 MNHEY, CDR2 SMNVEV (reference sequence). Trimming removed 3 bases from V and 2 bases from J; junction bases left unmatched: 3. The CDR3 DNA follows: TGTGCCAGCAGTTTTAGTAGCGGGAGGGCCTACAATGAGCAGTTCTTC. Encoded protein: CASSFSSGRAYNEQFF.

V usage is TRBV6-4 and J usage is TRBJ1-1; no clear D gene. Trimming took 2 bases from V and 0 from J, leaving 10 bases between them. CDR1 is MRHNA and CDR2 is SNTAGT in the germline V gene. The CDR3 spans 15 residues. CDR3 coding DNA: TGTGCCAGCAGTGACCCGACACCCATGAACACTGAAGCTTTCTTT. It codes for CASSDPTPMNTEAFF.

V is TRBV2 and J is TRBJ2-1, with TRBD1 as a possible D gene (5 bases). The CDR3 totals 12 residues. The ends were cut back, 11 bases at V and 7 bases at J, with 15 bases in the middle. Germline assignment: CDR1 SNHLY and CDR2 FYNNEI. The CDR3, as DNA: TGTGCCGGCAAACAGGAGAGGAATGAGCAGTTCTTC. It specifies CAGKQERNEQFF.